This T cell receptor (beta chain) was documented in a study of CD8 T cells in ankylosing spondylitis. Study results and caveats: A TCR beta motif of 7 to 9 highly homologous variants seemed to mark ankylosing spondylitis blood.

TCRdb fed the 5' RACE reads into MiXCR, producing one record per CDR3 protein. The sample holds fewer than 250,000 distinct CDR3 sequences, roughly a tenth seen once. V shed 2 bases and J 0 bases; nucleotides not matched to a gene: 4. CDR1 SGHTA and CDR2 FQGNSA come from the germline V gene. The CDR3 spans 18 residues. Many counts were recorded for this clonotype. Its target is not known. The sample taken for sequencing was blood, either unsorted or a sorted T cell fraction (not recorded which). The chain links TRBV7-2 to TRBJ2-7; 16 bases agree with TRBD2. This sequence originates from a male donor with ankylosing spondylitis or in good health (not recorded which). The CDR3 DNA reads TGTGCCAGCAGCTTACCGGGACTAGCGGGAGGGAGCTCCTACGAGCAGTACTTC. It codes for CASSLPGLAGGSSYEQYF.